The 4 T cell receptor beta chains below all came from one sample that was sequenced in a study of read filtering for tumor transcriptome and immune sequencing. From roughly 400 ng of RNA, a library with molecular barcoded alpha/delta and beta/gamma adaptors was made. TCRdb re-derived calls from the reads in MiXCR, one entry per CDR3 protein. The sample gives under 150,000 distinct CDR3 sequences, roughly 13% of which show up once; about 7.7% is in the top ten. The sample taken for sequencing was a population of CD138-negative cells sorted from bone marrow. These receptors all come from a donor aged 40 or older with multiple myeloma.

This clonotype occurred many times. The CDR3 region is CASSLEGLSYNEQFF. The DNA of the CDR3 is TGTGCCAGCAGTTTAGAGGGACTATCCTACAATGAGCAGTTCTTC. The V and J genes are TRBV12-3 or TRBV12-4 and TRBJ2-1; 7 nucleotides line up with TRBD2. The V and J ends lost 1 base and 1 base, in that order; junction bases with no gene match: 1. The CDR3 is 15 amino acids.

This clonotype was observed a few times. Possible read error: a much larger clone is one base away. The chain combines TRBV7-9 with TRBJ2-7; D may match TRBD1 or TRBD2 (5 bases each). This CDR3 contains 13 residues. V lost 1 base and J lost 9, with 13 bases in between. Germline CDR1 is SEHNR and CDR2 is FQNEAQ (reference sequence). The CDR3 loop reads CASSLDPRDGQYF. The CDR3 coding sequence is TGTGCCAGCAGCTTAGATCCCAGGGACGGGCAGTACTTC.

The sample holds many counts of this clonotype. The CDR3 carries no conserved terminal phenylalanine or tryptophan, so it likely arises from a read error. The chain employs TRBV7-9 and TRBJ2-1; 15 positions agree with TRBD2. The CDR3 totals 19 residues. V trimming: 0 bases; J trimming: 5 bases; junction bases outside the gene matches: 8. Germline assignment: CDR1 SEHNR and CDR2 FQNEAQ (reference sequence). CDR3 loop: CASSLAVGLAGGRNNEQFL. CDR3 nucleotides: TGTGCCAGCAGCTTAGCTGTCGGACTAGCGGGAGGGAGAAACAATGAGCAGTTCCTC.

The chain recombines TRBV19 with TRBJ2-1, with 9 bases aligning to TRBD2. Trimming at V came to 5 bases and at J to 1 base, leaving 9 bases not matched to a gene. This CDR3 has 17 residues. Germline V gene data show CDR1 as LNHDA and CDR2 as SQIVND (reference sequence). CDR3 DNA sequence: TGTGCCAGTAGTGTCGCTAGCGGGATGGCTTCCTACAATGAGCAGTTCTTC. Protein sequence: CASSVASGMASYNEQFF.